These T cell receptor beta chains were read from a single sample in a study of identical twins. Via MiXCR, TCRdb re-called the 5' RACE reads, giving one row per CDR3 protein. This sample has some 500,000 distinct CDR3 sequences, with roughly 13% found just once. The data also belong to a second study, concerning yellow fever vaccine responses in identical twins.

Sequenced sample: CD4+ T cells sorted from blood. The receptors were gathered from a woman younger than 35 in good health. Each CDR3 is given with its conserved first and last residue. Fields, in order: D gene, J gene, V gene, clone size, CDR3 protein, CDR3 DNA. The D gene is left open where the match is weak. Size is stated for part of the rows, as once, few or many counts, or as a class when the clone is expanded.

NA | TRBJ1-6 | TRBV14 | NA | CASSQIRVGPLHF | TGTGCCAGCAGCCAAATACGGGTTGGTCCCCTCCACTTT
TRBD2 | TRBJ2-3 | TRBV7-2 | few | CASSTGGVRDTQYF | TGTGCCAGCAGCACCGGGGGGGTCCGGGATACGCAGTATTTT
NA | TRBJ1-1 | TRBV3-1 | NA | CASSQARLNTEAFF | TGTGCCAGCAGCCAAGCAAGACTGAACACTGAAGCTTTCTTT
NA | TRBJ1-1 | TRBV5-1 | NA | CASSPHPDRNTEAFF | TGCGCCAGCAGCCCGCACCCGGACAGGAACACTGAAGCTTTCTTT
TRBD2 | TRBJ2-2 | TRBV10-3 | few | CAISQSSGRSTGELFF | TGTGCCATCAGTCAATCTAGCGGGAGGAGCACCGGGGAGCTGTTTTTT
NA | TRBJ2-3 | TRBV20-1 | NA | CSAAAGTDTQYF | TGCAGTGCTGCCGCCGGCACAGATACGCAGTATTTT
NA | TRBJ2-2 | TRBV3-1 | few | CASSPPRAVDTGELFF | TGTGCCAGCAGCCCCCCCCGGGCAGTTGACACCGGGGAGCTGTTTTTT
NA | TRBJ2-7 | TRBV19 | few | CASSIVATYEQYF | TGTGCCAGTAGTATTGTTGCTACCTACGAGCAGTACTTC
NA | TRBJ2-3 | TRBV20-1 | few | CSALTGTRKADTQYF | TGCAGTGCTTTGACCGGGACCAGGAAGGCAGATACGCAGTATTTT
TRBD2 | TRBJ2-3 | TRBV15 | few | CATSRDGSGLGEDTQYF | TGTGCCACCAGCAGAGATGGATCGGGACTAGGGGAGGATACGCAGTATTTT
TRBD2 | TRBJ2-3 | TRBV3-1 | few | CASSQGSPTPGGRTDTQYF | TGTGCCAGCAGCCAAGGATCTCCAACCCCGGGGGGGCGCACAGATACGCAGTATTTT
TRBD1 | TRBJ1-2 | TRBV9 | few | CASSVDRGDYGYTF | TGTGCCAGCAGCGTGGACAGGGGGGACTATGGCTACACCTTC
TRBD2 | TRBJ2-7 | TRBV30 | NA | CAWSAGTSGTYEQYF | TGTGCCTGGAGTGCCGGGACTAGCGGAACCTACGAGCAGTACTTC
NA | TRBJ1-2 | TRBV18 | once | CASSPSGPIGGYTF | TGTGCCAGCTCACCATCGGGACCGATTGGGGGCTACACCTTC
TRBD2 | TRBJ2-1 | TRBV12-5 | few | CASGLVRAGGANEQFF | TGTGCTAGTGGTTTGGTACGTGCGGGAGGGGCCAATGAGCAGTTCTTC
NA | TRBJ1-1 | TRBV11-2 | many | CASSLDRGGRMMNTEAFF | TGTGCCAGCAGCTTAGATCGTGGGGGACGGATGATGAACACTGAAGCTTTCTTT
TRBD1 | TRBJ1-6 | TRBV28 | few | CASSRQGAQNSPLHF | TGTGCCAGCAGCCGACAGGGGGCTCAAAATTCACCCCTCCACTTT
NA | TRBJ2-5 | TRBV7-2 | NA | CASFRIPRAETQYF | TGTGCCAGCTTTAGGATCCCGCGGGCGGAGACCCAGTACTTC
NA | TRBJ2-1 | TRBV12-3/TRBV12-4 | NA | CASSFRGRFLGQFF | TGTGCCAGCAGTTTCCGGGGGCGATTTCTCGGTCAGTTCTTC
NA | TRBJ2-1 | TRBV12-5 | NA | CASGLGNEQFF | TGTGCTAGTGGTTTGGGGAATGAGCAGTTCTTC
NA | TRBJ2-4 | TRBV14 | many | CASSQAFRGDHIQYF | TGTGCCAGCAGCCAAGCTTTTCGGGGTGACCACATTCAGTACTTC
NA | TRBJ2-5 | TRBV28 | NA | CASQGTPKETQYF | TGTGCCAGTCAGGGTACGCCCAAAGAGACCCAGTACTTC
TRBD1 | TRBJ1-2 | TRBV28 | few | CASSPLTTGGYGYTF | TGTGCCAGCAGTCCCCTGACGACAGGGGGCTATGGCTACACCTTC
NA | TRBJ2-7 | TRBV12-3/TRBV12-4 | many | CASSLGPRDEQYF | TGTGCCAGCAGTTTAGGGCCCCGGGACGAGCAGTACTTC
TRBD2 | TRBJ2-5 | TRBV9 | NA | CASSVASGGAKETQYF | TGTGCCAGCAGCGTAGCCAGCGGGGGGGCGAAAGAGACCCAGTACTTC
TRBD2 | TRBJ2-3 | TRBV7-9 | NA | CASSLAAGINTQYF | TGTGCCAGCAGCTTAGCAGCGGGGATTAATACGCAGTATTTT
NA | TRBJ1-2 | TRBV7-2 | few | CASSLGISYGYTF | TGTGCCAGCAGCTTAGGCATATCTTATGGCTACACCTTC
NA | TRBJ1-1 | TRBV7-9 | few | CASSLGGVVAFF | TGTGCCAGCAGCTTAGGGGGGGTTGTTGCTTTCTTT
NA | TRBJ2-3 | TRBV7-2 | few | CASSFPLTGGDTDTQYF | TGTGCCAGCAGTTTTCCCCTGACCGGGGGAGACACAGATACGCAGTATTTT
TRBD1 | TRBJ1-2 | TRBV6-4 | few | CATWTGTGYTF | TGTGCCACCTGGACAGGGACTGGCTACACCTTC
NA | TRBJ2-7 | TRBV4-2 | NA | CASSRGSGPYEQYF | TGTGCCAGCTCGCGGGGTAGCGGCCCCTACGAGCAGTACTTC
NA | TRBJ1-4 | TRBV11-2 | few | CASSYMAEKLFF | TGTGCCAGCAGCTACATGGCCGAAAAACTGTTTTTT
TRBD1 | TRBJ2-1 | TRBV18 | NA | CASSTGGPIYNEQFF | TGTGCCAGCTCGACAGGGGGCCCCATCTACAATGAGCAGTTCTTC
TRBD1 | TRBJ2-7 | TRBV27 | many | CASRRQGASYEQYF | TGTGCCAGCAGGCGACAGGGGGCCTCCTACGAGCAGTACTTC
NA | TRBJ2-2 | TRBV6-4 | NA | CASSDRDYGELFF | TGTGCCAGCAGCGACCGGGATTACGGGGAGCTGTTTTTT
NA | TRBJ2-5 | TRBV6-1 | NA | CASTLADSKTQYF | TGTGCCAGCACCTTAGCGGACTCCAAGACCCAGTACTTC
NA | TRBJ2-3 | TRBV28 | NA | CASSGGFGGAPIKRDTQYF | TGTGCCAGCTCGGGCGGCTTTGGGGGGGCACCGATAAAGAGAGATACGCAGTATTTT
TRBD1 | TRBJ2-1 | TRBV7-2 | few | CASTGTGYNEQFF | TGTGCCAGCACAGGGACAGGGTACAATGAGCAGTTCTTC
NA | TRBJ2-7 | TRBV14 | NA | CASRHNGGSGEQYF | TGTGCCAGCAGACACAACGGAGGGTCGGGGGAGCAGTACTTC
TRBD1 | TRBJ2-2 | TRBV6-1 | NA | CASSHTGAAGELFF | TGTGCCAGCAGTCATACAGGGGCAGCCGGGGAGCTGTTTTTT
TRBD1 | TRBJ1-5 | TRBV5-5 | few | CASSPTQDRITDTQHF | TGTGCCAGCAGCCCAACCCAGGACAGGATCACAGATACGCAGCATTTT
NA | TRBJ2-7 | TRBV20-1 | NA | CSALAALKEQYF | TGCAGTGCTTTAGCGGCCCTTAAGGAGCAGTACTTC
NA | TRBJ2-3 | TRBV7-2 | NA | CASSLEAAAGGDTQYF | TGTGCCAGCAGCTTAGAGGCCGCCGCAGGAGGAGATACGCAGTATTTT
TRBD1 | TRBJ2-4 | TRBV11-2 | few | CASSLRGLDASAKNIQYF | TGTGCCAGCAGCTTAAGGGGGCTCGACGCTTCAGCCAAAAACATTCAGTACTTC
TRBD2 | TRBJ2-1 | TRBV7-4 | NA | CASSGTRLQSDEQFF | TGTGCCAGCAGCGGGACTAGGCTACAATCGGATGAGCAGTTCTTC
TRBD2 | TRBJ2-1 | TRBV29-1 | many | CSVGGGLAGAFHEQFF | TGCAGCGTTGGAGGAGGACTAGCGGGAGCTTTCCATGAGCAGTTCTTC